This TCR beta chain came from a study of CD8+ T cells in alopecia areata. Broader study findings: Scalp samples also contribute reads from the resident alphabeta T cells found in normal skin. Under tofacitinib, numerous expanded lesional clonotypes remained detectable in scalp and blood.

Described treatment: oral pan-JAK inhibitor, 5-10 mg twice daily. About this clone itself: Its target is not known.

As the sequencing template, cDNA was produced by extracting RNA and reverse transcribing it. The repertoire was sequenced with immunoSEQ multiplex PCR; TCRdb's copy has only in-frame clones and lacks some. The table has roughly 190,000 clones, more than 50% seen once. This CDR3 has 13 residues. Per germline, CDR1 SGHTA and CDR2 FQGNSA. Deletions cut 1 base from V and 8 bases from J, with 11 bases between. The receptor was derived from a human donor with alopecia areata. The chain joins TRBV7-2 to TRBJ1-2; D perhaps matches TRBD1 (5 bases). The input for sequencing was CD4+ T cells sorted from blood, taken at week 24, from a patient treated with tofacitinib. The CDR3 protein is CASSLDVGGGYTF. The CDR3 region has the DNA TGTGCCAGCAGCTTAGATGTGGGGGGAGGCTACACCTTC.